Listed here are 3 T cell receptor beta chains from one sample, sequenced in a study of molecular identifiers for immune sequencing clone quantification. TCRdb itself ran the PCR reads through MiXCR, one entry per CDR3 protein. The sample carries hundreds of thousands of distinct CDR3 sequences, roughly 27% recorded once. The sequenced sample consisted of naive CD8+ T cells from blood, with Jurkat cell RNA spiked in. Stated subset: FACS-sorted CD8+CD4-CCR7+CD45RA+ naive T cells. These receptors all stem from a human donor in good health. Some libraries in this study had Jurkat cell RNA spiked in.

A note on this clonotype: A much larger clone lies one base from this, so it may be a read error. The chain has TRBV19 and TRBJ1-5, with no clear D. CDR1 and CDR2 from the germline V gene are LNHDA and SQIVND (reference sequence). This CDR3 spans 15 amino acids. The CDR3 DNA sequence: TGTGCCAGTAGTAATTTGTGGGAGATCAATCAGCCCCAGCGTTTT. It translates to CASSNLWEINQPQRF.

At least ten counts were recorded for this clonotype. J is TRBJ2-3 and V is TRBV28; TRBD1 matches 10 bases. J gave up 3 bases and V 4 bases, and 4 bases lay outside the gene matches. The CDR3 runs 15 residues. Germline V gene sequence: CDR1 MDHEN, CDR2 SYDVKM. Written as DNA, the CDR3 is TGTGCCAGCAGTTCCGGGACAGGGGATACAGATACGCAGTATTTT. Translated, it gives CASSSGTGDTDTQYF.

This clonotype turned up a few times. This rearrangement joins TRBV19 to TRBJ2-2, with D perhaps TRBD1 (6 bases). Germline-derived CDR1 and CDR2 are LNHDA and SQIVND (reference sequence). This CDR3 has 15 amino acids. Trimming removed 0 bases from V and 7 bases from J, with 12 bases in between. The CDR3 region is CASSIDVGAVGELFF. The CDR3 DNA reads TGTGCCAGTAGTATAGATGTGGGGGCCGTCGGGGAGCTGTTTTTT.